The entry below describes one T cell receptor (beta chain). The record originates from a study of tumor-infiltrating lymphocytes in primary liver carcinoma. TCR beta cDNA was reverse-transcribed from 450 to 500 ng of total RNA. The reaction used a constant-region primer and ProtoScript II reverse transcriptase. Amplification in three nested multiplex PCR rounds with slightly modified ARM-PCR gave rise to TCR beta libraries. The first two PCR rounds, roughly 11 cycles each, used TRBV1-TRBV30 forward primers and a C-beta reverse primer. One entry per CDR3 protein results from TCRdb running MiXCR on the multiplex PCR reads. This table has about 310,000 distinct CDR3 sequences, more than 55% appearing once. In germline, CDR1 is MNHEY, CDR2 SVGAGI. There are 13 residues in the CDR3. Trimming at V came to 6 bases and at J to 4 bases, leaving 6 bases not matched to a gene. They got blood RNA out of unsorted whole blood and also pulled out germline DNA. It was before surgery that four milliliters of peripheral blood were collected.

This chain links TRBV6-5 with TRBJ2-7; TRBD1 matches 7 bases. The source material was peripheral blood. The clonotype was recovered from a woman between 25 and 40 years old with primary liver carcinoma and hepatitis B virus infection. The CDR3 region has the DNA TGTGCCAGCAGATACAGGGGCGGGTACGAGCAGTACTTC. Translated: CASRYRGGYEQYF.